This T cell receptor beta chain originates from a study of identical twins. The CDR3 consists of 10 residues. V lost 7 bases to trimming and J lost 14 bases, with 14 bases between them. From germline, CDR1 is MNHEY and CDR2 SMNVEV (reference sequence). TCRdb fed the 5' RACE reads into MiXCR, producing one record per CDR3 protein. Of over 600,000 distinct CDR3 sequences listed, about 20% are singletons. This clonotype occurred a few times. These records were also assigned to another study, of T cells expressing NK-cell markers. From that report: Source material for TCR beta repertoires consisted of sorted CD3+CD56+NKG2C+, CD3+CD56+NKG2C- and CD3+CD56-NKG2C+ T cells. The leading position in the CD3+CD56-NKG2C+ fraction of a few donors also went to these clonotypes.

The chain joins TRBV27 to TRBJ2-5; D is unclear. Specimen: PBMCs. This clonotype originated in a woman aged 18-30 years in good health. The CDR3 nucleotides read TGTGCCAGCATCCAGGAGACGGGTTACTTC. Its protein product is CASIQETGYF.